This note documents a single T cell receptor (beta chain) sequence. Germline V CDR1 and CDR2: GTSNPN, SVGIG (reference sequence). Trimming left V 3 bases short and J 0 bases short, with 15 bases between. CDR3 size: 16 residues. TCRdb keeps only in-frame clones here, not all; method: immunoSEQ multiplex PCR. The data contain about 45,000 clones, roughly 90% of them seen just once; the ten biggest clones take up about 16%. The data stem from a study of OX40 agonist ivuxolimab in advanced cancers. This chain joins TRBV30 and TRBJ1-5; no clear D gene. The TCR was taken from an adult with an advanced solid tumor such as melanoma, head and neck, liver or kidney cancer. Sequencing was performed on CD4+ or CD8+ T cells sorted from blood, taken in a trial of the OX40 agonist ivuxolimab. The chain's CDR3 is CAWRPGEYYSNQPQHF. The CDR3 nucleotides read TGTGCCTGGAGGCCTGGGGAGTATTATAGCAATCAGCCCCAGCATTTT.